This T cell receptor beta chain was profiled in a study of chemoradiotherapy in HPV16-positive cancers. Study summary: Candidate HPV-specific T-cell clones and common TCR motifs came from functional assays in a couple of HPV16-positive patients. General study findings and limits: During treatment, candidate HPV-specific clones and E7-related motifs expanded in tumor. HPV-specific T cells were functionally defined from only a couple of HPV16-positive patients.

Measured with immunoSEQ multiplex PCR; TCRdb has only the in-frame clones, and not every one. The sample contains about 6,600 clones, 80% to 95% of which appear only once. Per germline, CDR1 SGHTA and CDR2 FQGTGA. Trimming cost V 1 base and J 0 bases, with 3 bases left between them. The CDR3 contains 13 residues. This clone was found a few times. Its antigen is not identified. The material was blood, obtained from a patient who underwent chemoradiotherapy. The V call is TRBV7-3, the J call TRBJ1-1; D gene unclear. The receptor comes from a human donor with HPV-associated anogenital cancer. The CDR3 nucleotides are TGTGCCAGCAGCTTAAATGTGAACACTGAAGCTTTCTTT. It translates to CASSLNVNTEAFF.